This paragraph reports one T cell receptor beta chain. These data originate in a study of blood T cell repertoires in COVID-19. As for the study in general: The United States, Italy and Spain provided the acute and convalescent COVID-19 samples. The cDNA or gDNA used as material had been derived from T cells, B-cell-depleted T cells, or PBMCs.

V gave up 5 bases and J gave up 7 bases, with 12 bases separating them. Looked up from germline, CDR1 is SEHNR and CDR2 is FQNEAQ (reference sequence). The CDR3 totals 14 residues. While infection was still active, Seattle patients were enrolled and then followed longitudinally. In the authors' methods: The authors estimated nucleated cell counts from reference gene primer amplification. Only in-frame clones appear in the TCRdb table, and some are missing; sequencing was by immunoSEQ multiplex PCR. Clone size and V and J calls were adopted from that table, with D and trimming inferred from the DNA. There are approximately 330,000 clones in the sample; 87% occur only once, and approximately 9.9% lies in the top ten.

This clonotype was obtained from a man aged 25 to 45 with COVID-19, enrolled during active disease. The chain recombines TRBV7-9 with TRBJ1-6; D is perhaps TRBD1 (6 bases). The sample consisted of peripheral blood. DNA for the CDR3: TGTGCCAGCAGCGCACAGGGTGAGAATTCACCCCTCCACTTT. Its translation: CASSAQGENSPLHF.